The 6 T cell receptor beta chains below all came from one sample that was sequenced in a study of CD8+ T cells in alopecia areata. As to treatment: oral pan-JAK inhibitor, 5-10 mg twice daily. Reverse transcribed after extraction, RNA yielded cDNA as the sequencing template. Libraries were prepared by immunoSEQ multiplex PCR; TCRdb keeps only in-frame clonotypes and omits some of them. The table has some 190,000 clones, about half seen once. This specimen consisted of CD8+ T cells sorted from blood, obtained at week 52, from a patient treated with tofacitinib. The receptor set was obtained from a human donor with alopecia areata.

This rearrangement joins TRBV5-1 to TRBJ1-5, with 7 positions matching TRBD1. J gave up 0 bases and V 0 bases, and 3 bases lay outside the gene matches. This CDR3 spans 16 amino acids. Germline assignment: CDR1 SGHRS and CDR2 YFSETQ. The CDR3 spells CASSLGDSYSNQPQHF. CDR3 sequence (DNA): TGCGCCAGCAGCTTGGGGGACAGCTATAGCAATCAGCCCCAGCATTTT.

This chain links TRBV9 with TRBJ2-3; no clear D gene. This CDR3 has 19 amino acids. The germline V gene encodes CDR1 SGDLS and CDR2 YYNGEE. V was pared by 0 bases and J by 2 bases, with 22 bases between. The CDR3 sequence is CASSVAIGRASSLTDTQYF. CDR3 DNA sequence: TGTGCCAGCAGCGTAGCTATCGGTCGGGCGAGTTCGCTCACAGATACGCAGTATTTT.

In this sample, this clone turned up a few times. J is TRBJ1-4 and V is TRBV30, with D hard to call. V was pared by 4 bases and J by 7 bases, with 10 bases between. This CDR3 is 12 amino acids long. The germline CDR1 and CDR2 sequences are GTSNPN and SVGIG (reference sequence). CDR3 bases: TGTGCCTGGAAATCTCGGGGTGAAAAACTGTTTTTT. It specifies CAWKSRGEKLFF. The full variable domain, completed using reference TRBV30 and TRBJ1-4, is SQTIHQWPATLVQPVGSPLSLECTVEGTSNPNLYWYRQAAGRGLQLLFYSVGIGQISSEVPQNLSASRPQDRQFILSSKKLLLSDSGFYLCAWKSRGEKLFFGSGTQLSVL.

This clone turned up a few times. The chain links TRBV19 to TRBJ2-2; 7 bases match TRBD2. Germline trimming cut 5 bases from V and 9 bases from J; bases unmatched to any gene: 9. CDR3 length: 14 residues. Germline loops: CDR1 LNHDA, CDR2 SQIVND (reference sequence). CDR3 bases: TGTGCCAGTAGTGACCGGGACTACGGCCGGGAGCTGTTTTTT. Its protein is CASSDRDYGRELFF.

This clone was seen a few times. The chain uses TRBV6-5 and TRBJ2-1, with TRBD1 matching over 11 bases. The ends lost 2 bases at V and 3 bases at J; junction bases unmatched: 0. The CDR3 is 15 residues long. The germline V gene encodes CDR1 MNHEY and CDR2 SVGAGI. The CDR3 DNA follows: TGTGCCAGCAGTTACGGGACAGGGGGCTACAATGAGCAGTTCTTC. This gives the protein CASSYGTGGYNEQFF.

The chain is built from TRBV19 and TRBJ2-1; D perhaps matches TRBD2 (5 bases). Between the trimmed V and J ends, which lost 3 bases and 1 base, there was a span of 7 bases. The CDR3 contains 14 residues. Germline loops: CDR1 LNHDA, CDR2 SQIVND (reference sequence). The CDR3 DNA reads TGTGCCAGTAGTATTACGGGGTCCTACAATGAGCAGTTCTTC. This gives the protein CASSITGSYNEQFF.